One sample yielded the 17 T cell receptor beta chains listed below, sequenced in a study of tissue T cells after allogeneic stem cell transplantation. TCRdb's copy holds only in-frame clones and misses some; the assay was immunoSEQ multiplex PCR. Of about 6,900 clones in the sample, around 50% were seen once. As to time point: mouse harvest day 7 after allogeneic transplant. The graft held 10^6 splenic CD5+ T cells and 10^7 T-cell-depleted bone marrow cells. Sequenced material: gut tissue. These receptor sequences come from a female BALB/c mouse given C57BL/6 T cells with graft-versus-host disease after an allogeneic hematopoietic cell transplant.

As concerns this clone: Gene and germline names: mouse. Sequencing ends 1 residue short of the CDR3 end; the germline J gene provides the rest. This sequence joins TRBV3 and TRBJ2-4; TRBD1 agrees at 9 bases. The V gene end was trimmed by 5 bases and the J gene end by 1 base; junction bases not matched to a gene: 4. The CDR3 runs 15 residues. Germline V gives CDR1 SNHLY, CDR2 FYNGKV (reference sequence). CDR3 protein: CASSVGQGGQNTLYF. The covered CDR3 bases are TGTGCCAGCAGCGTGGGACAGGGAGGTCAAAACACCTTGTAC.

This clone is labeled large. All gene names here are mouse names. The sequence runs out 1 residue before the end of the CDR3; the remainder is reconstructed from the germline J gene. This chain uses TRBV1 with TRBJ2-1; a weak D match, TRBD1 (6 bases). Trimming shortened V by 4 bases and J by 1 base, and 8 bases separated the two germline ends. CDR1 and CDR2 from the germline V gene are NSQYPW and LRSPGD (reference sequence). CDR3 size: 14 residues. The CDR3 sequence is CTCSGTANYAEQFF. CDR3 DNA (partial): TGCACCTGCAGTGGGACAGCCAACTATGCTGAGCAGTTC.

Worth noting for this clone: Mouse germline and gene names are used. The CDR3 DNA, read in part, is TGTGCCAGCAGCCGGGACAGTGCAAACTCCGACTACACC. This codes for CASSRDSANSDYT. The whole CDR3 sequence reads CASSRDSANSDYTF. The rearrangement joins TRBV26 to TRBJ1-2; 7 nucleotides match TRBD1. The DNA ends 1 residue before the CDR3 does, and the rest of the CDR3 is filled in from the germline J gene. Germline values: CDR1 KGHPV, CDR2 FQNQEV (reference sequence). The V and J ends lost 6 bases and 0 bases, in that order; junction bases with no gene match: 4. The CDR3 is made up of 14 amino acids.

Details on this clone: Genes and germline are mouse. Read data end 1 residue before the CDR3 end; the end is taken from the germline J gene. J is TRBJ2-3 and V is TRBV23; TRBD2, as called in the table, went unchecked against the DNA. CDR1 and CDR2 from the germline V gene are KGHTA and FQNQQP. The CDR3 length is 16 residues. The covered CDR3 bases are TGCTCCAGCAGTCTCGGGACTGGGGGCGGTGCAGAAACGCTGTAT. Amino acid sequence: CSSSLGTGGGAETLY. The CDR3 reads in full as CSSSLGTGGGAETLYF. Using reference TRBV23 and TRBJ2-3 for the parts outside the CDR3, the full variable domain is DAAVTQKPRYLIKMKGQEAEMKCIPEKGHTAVFWYQQKQSKELKFLIYFQNQQPLDQIDMVKERFSAVCPSSSLCSLGIRTCEAEDSALYLCSSSLGTGGGAETLYFGSGTRLTVL.

A few counts support this clone. Gene names denote mouse genes. With the read ending 1 residue before the CDR3 end, the germline J gene is used to fill in that end. The chain uses TRBV23 and TRBJ1-1. The germline CDR1 and CDR2 sequences are KGHTA and FQNQQP. This CDR3 is 12 amino acids long. Incomplete CDR3 DNA: TGCTCCAGCAGTCAATCCGGGCCTGAAGTCTTC. As protein: CSSSQSGPEVF. The whole CDR3 protein reads CSSSQSGPEVFF. Filled out from reference TRBV23 and TRBJ1-1, the complete variable domain reads DAAVTQKPRYLIKMKGQEAEMKCIPEKGHTAVFWYQQKQSKELKFLIYFQNQQPLDQIDMVKERFSAVCPSSSLCSLGIRTCEAEDSALYLCSSSQSGPEVFFGKGTRLTVV.

By share of the sample, this clone is medium-sized (0.01 to 0.1%). All gene names here are mouse names. The read terminates 1 residue before the CDR3 end, so the remaining end is supplied by the germline J gene. The chain combines TRBV26 with TRBJ1-4; no clear D. Per germline, CDR1 KGHPV and CDR2 FQNQEV (reference sequence). There are 12 residues in the CDR3. V was pared by 6 bases and J by 0 bases, with 2 bases between. CDR3 region: CASRISNERLFF. The covered CDR3 bases are TGTGCCAGCAGGATTTCCAACGAAAGATTATTT.

This clone is medium-sized (0.01 to 0.1%) in the sample. Gene and germline names: mouse. The sequenced fragment ends 1 residue before the CDR3 boundary, so the rest is inferred from the germline J gene. The chain is built from TRBV26 and TRBJ2-7; D gene uncertain. Germline-derived CDR1 and CDR2 are KGHPV and FQNQEV (reference sequence). The CDR3 loop spans 13 amino acids. Trimming took off 2 bases at V and 0 bases at J, with 5 bases between the two ends. CDR3 DNA (partial): TGTGCCAGCAGTCTGAAGAGCTCCTATGAACAGTAC. Translating it yields CASSLKSSYEQY. The whole CDR3 protein is CASSLKSSYEQYF.

This clone turned up a few times. Gene names are mouse gene names. The sequence runs out 1 residue before the end of the CDR3; the remainder is reconstructed from the germline J gene. V gene TRBV16 combines with J gene TRBJ1-1; D ambiguous. Per germline, CDR1 SGHSA and CDR2 FRNQAP. The CDR3 has 12 amino acids. Trimming cost V 8 bases and J 0 bases, with 7 bases left between them. The CDR3 is CASSTTNTEVFF. The DNA read from the CDR3 is TGTGCAAGCTCTACAACAAACACAGAAGTCTTC.

As concerns this clone: The genes are named according to mouse. The read gets to within 1 residue of the CDR3 end, and the germline J gene fills in the rest. The rearrangement links TRBV15 to TRBJ2-2; 11 bases fit TRBD1. V trimming: 1 base; J trimming: 5 bases; junction bases outside the gene matches: 3. The CDR3 extends over 16 amino acids. Germline CDR1 SGHND, CDR2 FRSKSL. The CDR3 bases that were read are TGTGCCAGCAGTTTAGAGGACAGGGGGCGGACCGGGCAGCTCTAC. Its translation is CASSLEDRGRTGQLY. The full CDR3 protein is CASSLEDRGRTGQLYF.

In the case of this clone: The genes are named according to mouse. The CDR3 goes on 1 residue after the read ends, and that part is filled in from the germline J gene. The chain couples TRBV23 to TRBJ1-5; the listed D gene, TRBD1, was not tested against the DNA. The CDR3 extends over 14 amino acids. Per the germline V gene, CDR1 is KGHTA and CDR2 is FQNQQP. The CDR3 bases that were read are TGCTCCAGCAGTCAATCGCCGCAGGGGCAGGCTCCGCTT. It is translated as CSSSQSPQGQAPL. The full CDR3 protein reads CSSSQSPQGQAPLF.

In the case of this clone: Here the gene names and germline are mouse. The read ends 1 residue shy of where the CDR3 ends; the end is completed using the germline J gene. The V call is TRBV26, the J call TRBJ1-1; TRBD1 matches at 7 bases. After removal of 3 bases from V and 4 bases from J, the junction contained 8 bases not matched to a gene. Germline CDR1 reads KGHPV; CDR2 reads FQNQEV (reference sequence). The CDR3 is 15 residues long. The CDR3 loop is CASSLYRGEGTEVFF. CDR3 DNA (partial): TGTGCCAGCAGTCTTTACAGGGGTGAGGGCACAGAAGTCTTC.

This clone showed up just a few times. The listed genes are named as in mouse. Read data end 1 residue before the CDR3 end; the end is taken from the germline J gene. V gene TRBV26 combines with J gene TRBJ2-2; the D is unclear. Germline V gene lookup returns CDR1 KGHPV and CDR2 FQNQEV (reference sequence). This CDR3 contains 13 residues. V gave up 4 bases and J gave up 6 bases, with 9 bases separating them. Partial CDR3 DNA: TGTGCCAGCAGTCGGATTGGTCCCGGGCAGCTCTAC. Translation: CASSRIGPGQLY. The whole CDR3 is CASSRIGPGQLYF.

This clone has just a few counts. The germline and genes are mouse ones. The CDR3 end lies 1 residue beyond the end of the read and is filled in from the germline J gene. The chain carries TRBV29 and TRBJ2-1; 8 bases match TRBD2. The V gene's germline CDR1 is MSHET and CDR2 SYDVDS. This CDR3 spans 14 amino acids. The V gene end was trimmed by 3 bases and the J gene end by 3 bases; junction bases not matched to a gene: 1. This CDR3 reads CASSLGGRYAEQFF. Incomplete CDR3 DNA: TGTGCTAGCAGTTTGGGGGGGCGCTATGCTGAGCAGTTC.

Notes on this clone: Germline and genes here are mouse. The read ends 1 residue before the CDR3 terminus; that terminus is restored from the germline J gene. The chain uses TRBV15 and TRBJ2-7, with TRBD2 identical over 13 bases. The CDR3 covers 14 residues. The germline V gene has CDR1 SGHND and CDR2 FRSKSL. The ends lost 6 bases at V and 6 bases at J; junction bases unmatched: 5. CDR3 loop: CASRRTGGALEQYF. The CDR3 bases that were read are TGTGCCAGCAGGCGGACTGGGGGGGCGCTTGAACAGTAC.

As concerns this clone: The germline and genes are mouse ones. The read ends 1 residue shy of where the CDR3 ends; the end is completed using the germline J gene. The genes are TRBV26 and TRBJ2-1; D gene ambiguous. Per germline, CDR1 KGHPV and CDR2 FQNQEV (reference sequence). Trimming took 4 bases from V and 1 from J, leaving 5 bases between them. The CDR3 extends over 13 amino acids. The CDR3 spells CASSQRNYAEQFF. The DNA read from the CDR3 is TGTGCCAGCAGTCAAAGGAACTATGCTGAGCAGTTC.

This clone was detected only a few times. Gene names are mouse gene names. The CDR3 here is CASSLTGAYEQYF. CDR3 DNA, as far as it was read: TGTGCCAGCAGTTTGACAGGGGCGTATGAACAGTAC. V is TRBV26 and J is TRBJ2-7; 8 positions match TRBD1. With the read ending 1 residue before the CDR3 end, the germline J gene is used to fill in that end. The length of the CDR3 is 13 residues. The J segment lost 4 bases and the V segment lost 5 bases, leaving 4 bases of the junction unmatched. CDR1 is KGHPV, CDR2 FQNQEV, per germline (reference sequence).

With respect to this clone: All gene names here are mouse names. The CDR3 end lies 1 residue beyond the end of the read and is filled in from the germline J gene. The rearrangement joins TRBV26 to TRBJ2-1; 10 bases fit TRBD2. The germline V gene encodes CDR1 KGHPV and CDR2 FQNQEV (reference sequence). The trim removed 2 bases at V and 1 base at J, leaving 2 bases unmatched. The CDR3 has 16 amino acids. The CDR3 reads CASSLLDWGNYAEQFF. The CDR3 bases that were read are TGTGCCAGCAGTCTGCTGGACTGGGGGAACTATGCTGAGCAGTTC.